These 6 T cell receptor beta chains came from one sample sequenced in a study of post-analysis software for immune sequencing data. Overall study findings and caveats: Higher frequency in patients than in controls was seen for about 5 TRBV segments, with TRBV5-6, TRBV5-1 and TRBV20-1 among them.

Presence of unique molecular identifiers characterized the TCR beta cDNA libraries. TCRdb recomputed calls from the PCR reads with MiXCR, one row per CDR3 protein. The table has roughly 200,000 distinct CDR3 sequences, 29% seen once. No antigens are known for them. Material for sequencing was blood. These receptors were collected from a girl under 18 with multiple sclerosis.

This clonotype was detected ten times or more. This rearrangement joins TRBV4-1 to TRBJ1-4; tentative D call: TRBD1 (6 bases). Germline V gene data show CDR1 as MGHRA and CDR2 as YSYEKL. The CDR3 is 15 residues long. Trimming took 0 bases from V and 5 from J, leaving 10 bases between them. The CDR3 here is CASSQDGGGNEKLFF. CDR3 in DNA: TGCGCCAGCAGCCAAGATGGCGGGGGCAATGAAAAACTGTTTTTT.

The V gene is TRBV7-9, the J gene TRBJ2-3; D is possibly TRBD2 (6 bases). The V gene's germline CDR1 is SEHNR and CDR2 FQNEAQ (reference sequence). The CDR3 is made up of 16 amino acids. V was pared by 5 bases and J by 3 bases, with 18 bases between. CDR3 in DNA: TGTGCCAGCAGCCCCCGGGCGGGAACGGTAACAGATACGCAGTATTTT. Translating gives CASSPRAGTVTDTQYF. Using reference TRBV7-9 and TRBJ2-3 for the parts outside the CDR3, the full variable domain is DTGVSQNPRHKITKRGQNVTFRCDPISEHNRLYWYRQTLGQGPEFLTYFQNEAQLEKSRLLSDRFSAERPKGSFSTLEIQRTEQGDSAMYLCASSPRAGTVTDTQYFGPGTRLTVL.

This clonotype was seen at least ten times. The rearrangement joins TRBV5-5 to TRBJ2-1; D remains unclear. Between the trimmed V and J ends, which lost 0 bases and 9 bases, there was a span of 7 bases. CDR1 SGHKS and CDR2 YYEKEE come from the germline V gene (reference sequence). This CDR3 has 12 residues. CDR3 loop: CASSLVASEQFF. CDR3 nucleotides: TGTGCCAGCAGCTTGGTGGCGAGTGAGCAGTTCTTC.

This clonotype was found many times. The V call is TRBV20-1, the J call TRBJ1-1; D is possibly TRBD1 (6 bases). V lost 1 base, J lost 1 base, and 10 bases lay in between. The germline CDR1 and CDR2 sequences are DFQATT and SNEGSKA (reference sequence). The CDR3 covers 14 residues. The CDR3 nucleotides read TGCAGTGCTAGAGCGGGGGCTCGGAACACTGAAGCTTTCTTT. Protein product: CSARAGARNTEAFF.

This clonotype came up many times. The V and J genes are TRBV20-1 and TRBJ2-5, with 12 positions matching TRBD2. Trimming at V came to 1 base and at J to 5 bases, leaving 5 bases not matched to a gene. CDR3 length: 15 amino acids. Germline V gives CDR1 DFQATT, CDR2 SNEGSKA (reference sequence). The CDR3 DNA is TGCAGTGCTAGAGGGGGACTAGCGGGTTGGGAGACCCAGTACTTC. Translation: CSARGGLAGWETQYF.

This clonotype was recorded a few times. V and J are TRBV18 and TRBJ2-7, with 7 bases lining up with TRBD1. J was trimmed by 2 bases and V by 8 bases; bases with no gene match: 9. CDR1 KGHSH and CDR2 LQKENI come from the germline V gene. The CDR3 has 14 residues. CDR3 protein: CASTKAGGTYEQYF. The CDR3 DNA sequence: TGTGCCAGCACGAAGGCAGGGGGAACCTACGAGCAGTACTTC.